This T cell receptor beta chain was found in a study of identical twins. Study findings and constraints: The models gave estimates that fell short of the out-of-frame TCR alpha sharing seen in monozygotic twins.

Every one of the donors was a healthy Caucasian. CDR1 is SGHDT and CDR2 is YYEEEE in the germline V gene. The CDR3 spans 15 residues. V lost 4 bases to trimming and J lost 2 bases, with 13 bases between them. Template switching added a universal primer site, and cDNA bore unique molecular identifiers. MiXCR was run by TCRdb on the 5' RACE reads, yielding one entry per CDR3 protein. This table holds roughly 1.6 million distinct CDR3 sequences, around a third found once. Worth noting for this clonotype: Its antigen remains unidentified.

This rearrangement joins TRBV5-6 to TRBJ2-1; no reliable D call. The origin of this receptor is a newborn girl in good health. Sequenced sample: cord blood. CDR3 DNA sequence: TGTGCCAGCAGCATAGGTGTCGAGGCCTACAATGAGCAGTTCTTC. Protein sequence: CASSIGVEAYNEQFF.